This T cell receptor beta chain was sequenced during a study of Graves' ophthalmopathy and Graves' hyperthyroidism. Study results and limitations: Thyroid clonotypes that were expanded above 0.001 frequency mostly also appeared in blood. Ophthalmopathy progression predictions by the model showed nearly 75% specificity and 60% to 71% sensitivity.

This clonotype was seen many times. The antigen is not known. Researchers took RNA transcripts and amplified TCR beta CDR3 regions from them. HTBI-primed first-round RT-PCR preceded second-round multiplex PCR. TCRdb independently ran MiXCR on the multiplex PCR reads; one entry per CDR3 protein. The sample shows 150,000 to 200,000 distinct CDR3 sequences, approximately 40% of them seen only once. Ophthalmopathy-affected donors exhibited moderate-to-severe activity, CAS ≥3, NOSPECS ≥4, and duration under 3 months. Ineligible for inclusion were patients with other autoimmune diseases, uncontrolled infections, pregnancy or lactation. This CDR3 region has 15 residues. V shed 3 bases, J shed 2 bases, and the junction held 7 bases outside the gene matches. CDR1 and CDR2 (germline): MDHEN, SYDVKM.

The chain joins TRBV28 to TRBJ2-7; 7 bases line up with TRBD2. This clonotype was sampled from a man aged 30 to 39 with Graves' ophthalmopathy. The sequenced sample was peripheral blood. The CDR3 here is CASSFEASGTYEQYF. The CDR3 nucleotides read TGTGCCAGCAGTTTTGAAGCTAGCGGCACCTACGAGCAGTACTTC.